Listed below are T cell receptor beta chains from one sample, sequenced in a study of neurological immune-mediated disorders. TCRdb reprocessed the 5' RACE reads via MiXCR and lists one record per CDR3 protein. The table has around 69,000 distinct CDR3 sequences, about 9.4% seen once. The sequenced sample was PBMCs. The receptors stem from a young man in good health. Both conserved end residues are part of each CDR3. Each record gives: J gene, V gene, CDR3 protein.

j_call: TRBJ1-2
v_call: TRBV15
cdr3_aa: CATSLTGNYGYTF

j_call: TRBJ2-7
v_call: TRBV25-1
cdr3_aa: CASSEIGDHEQYF

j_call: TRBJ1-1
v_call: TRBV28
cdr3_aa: CASTSTGIRLGAGTEAFF

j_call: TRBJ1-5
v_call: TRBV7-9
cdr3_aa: CASSLGTGSSNQPQHF

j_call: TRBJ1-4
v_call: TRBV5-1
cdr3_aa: CASSKGSTPTNEKLFF

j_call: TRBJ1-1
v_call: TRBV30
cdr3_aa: CAWSVPSEAFF

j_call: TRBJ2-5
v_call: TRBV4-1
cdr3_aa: CASSQEGTRNQETQYF

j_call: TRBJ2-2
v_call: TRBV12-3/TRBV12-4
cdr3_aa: CASSLLGPYLNTGELFF

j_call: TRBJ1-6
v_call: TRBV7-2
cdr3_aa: CASSSDLSNSPLHF

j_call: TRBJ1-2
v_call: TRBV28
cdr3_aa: CASTPPGGLNYGYTF

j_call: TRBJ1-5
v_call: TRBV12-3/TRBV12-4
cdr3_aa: CASSLQRYQPQHF

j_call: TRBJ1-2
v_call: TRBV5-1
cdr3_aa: CASSLGTAEYGYTF

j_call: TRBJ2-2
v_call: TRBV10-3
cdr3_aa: CAISDPRGGSGSTGELFF

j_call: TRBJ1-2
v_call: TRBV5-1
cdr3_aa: CASSYSIRDRDHYGYTF

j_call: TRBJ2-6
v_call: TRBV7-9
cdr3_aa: CASSPWTAESGANVLTF

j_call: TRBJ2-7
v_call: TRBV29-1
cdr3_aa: CSVADSSGSYEQYF

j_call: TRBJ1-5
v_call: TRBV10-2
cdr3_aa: CASSESSQGNQPQHF

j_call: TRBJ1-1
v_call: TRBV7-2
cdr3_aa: CASSLVSGGLNTEAFF

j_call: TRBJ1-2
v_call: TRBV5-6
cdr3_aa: CASSAGSYGYTF

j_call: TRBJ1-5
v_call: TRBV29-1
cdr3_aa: CSVGQGVNQPQHF

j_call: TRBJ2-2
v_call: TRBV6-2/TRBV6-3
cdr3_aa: CASSPTQGGTGELFF

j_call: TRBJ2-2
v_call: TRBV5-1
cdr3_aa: CASSPTVTGELFF

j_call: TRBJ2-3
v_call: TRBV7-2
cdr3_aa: CASSLTSSDTQYF

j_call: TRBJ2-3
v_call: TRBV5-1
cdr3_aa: CASSLVAGTDTQYF

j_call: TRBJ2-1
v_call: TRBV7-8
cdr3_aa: CASSRTSGISYNEQFF

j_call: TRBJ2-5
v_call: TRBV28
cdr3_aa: CASRLGQVRETQYF

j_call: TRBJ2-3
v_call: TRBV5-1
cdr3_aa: CASSLSLDLDTQYF

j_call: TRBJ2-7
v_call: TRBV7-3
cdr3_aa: CASSKSGTSAEQYF

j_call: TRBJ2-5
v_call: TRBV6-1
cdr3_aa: CASGWQGRETQYF

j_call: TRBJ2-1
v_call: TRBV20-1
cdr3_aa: CSAREDPNNEQFF

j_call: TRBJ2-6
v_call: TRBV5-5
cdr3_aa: CATGNRWTSGANVLTF

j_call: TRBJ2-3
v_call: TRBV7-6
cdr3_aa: CASSLAWPSTDTQYF

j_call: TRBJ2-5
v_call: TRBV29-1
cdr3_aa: CSVERQPARETQYF

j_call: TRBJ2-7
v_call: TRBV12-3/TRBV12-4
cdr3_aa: CASNPGPGTYEQYF

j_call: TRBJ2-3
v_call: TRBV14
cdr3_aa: CASSQVAGRPHTDTQYF

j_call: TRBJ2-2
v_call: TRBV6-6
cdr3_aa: CASRGGTNTGELFF

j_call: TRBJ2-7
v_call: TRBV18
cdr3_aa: CASSPPGQKLYEQYF

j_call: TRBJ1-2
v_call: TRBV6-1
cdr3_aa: CASSMAAGLNYGYTF

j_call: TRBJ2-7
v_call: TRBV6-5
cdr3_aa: CASPQTQPGLASREVSYEQYF

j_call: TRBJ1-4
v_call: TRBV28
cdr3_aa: CATRPGPGNEKLFF

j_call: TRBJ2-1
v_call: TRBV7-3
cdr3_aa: CASSPLHLAGEYNEQFF